The 4 T cell receptor beta chains in this list originate from one sample, sequenced in a study of blood T cell repertoires in COVID-19. Generated by immunoSEQ multiplex PCR, the TCRdb table keeps only in-frame clones and is missing some. The sample has almost 35,000 clones; 88% are singletons. Sequences were obtained from peripheral blood. Source of these receptors: a man in his 60s with active COVID-19.

Concerning this clone: The DNA is omitted, as the CDR3 cannot be located on it reliably, and the CDR3 follows TCRdb's listing. The chain carries TRBV4-1 and TRBJ2-2; the D call in the table, TRBD2, was not verified against the DNA. The CDR3 is made up of 14 amino acids, end residues included. Germline CDR1 reads MGHRA; CDR2 reads YSYEKL. The CDR3 region is CASSQSFGAGELFF.

This chain joins TRBV7-7 and TRBJ2-1; 9 nucleotides agree with TRBD1. This CDR3 region has 18 residues. V gave up 6 bases and J gave up 0 bases; unmatched junction bases: 12. In germline, CDR1 is SSHAT, CDR2 FNYEAQ (reference sequence). The CDR3 nucleotides are TGTGCCAGCAGTCGAGGACAGGGGCCGTTGAACTCCTACAATGAGCAGTTCTTC. Its translation is CASSRGQGPLNSYNEQFF. The full variable domain, rest sourced from reference TRBV7-7 and TRBJ2-1, is GAGVSQSPRYKVTKRGQDVTLRCDPISSHATLYWYQQALGQGPEFLTYFNYEAQPDKSGLPSDRFSAERPEGSISTLTIQRTEQRDSAMYRCASSRGQGPLNSYNEQFFGPGTRLTVL.

The chain joins TRBV10-3 to TRBJ2-2; 9 bases agree with TRBD2. J was trimmed by 1 base and V by 4 bases; bases with no gene match: 1. The CDR3 extends over 15 amino acids. Germline loops: CDR1 ENHRY, CDR2 SYGVKD. Written as DNA, the CDR3 is TGTGCCATCAGTGGAGCGGGAGGGAACACCGGGGAGCTGTTTTTT. Amino acid sequence: CAISGAGGNTGELFF.

The rearrangement uses TRBV11-2 and TRBJ2-3; TRBD1 agrees at 7 bases. The CDR3 loop spans 16 amino acids. The germline V gene has CDR1 SGHAT and CDR2 FQNNGV. After removal of 5 bases from V and 2 bases from J, the junction contained 10 bases not matched to a gene. CDR3 sequence: CASSPRQGGYTDTQYF. The CDR3 DNA is TGTGCCAGCAGCCCGCGACAGGGTGGTTACACAGATACGCAGTATTTT. The variable domain in full, completed from reference TRBV11-2 and TRBJ2-3, reads EAGVAQSPRYKIIEKRQSVAFWCNPISGHATLYWYQQILGQGPKLLIQFQNNGVVDDSQLPKDRFSAERLKGVDSTLKIQPAKLEDSAVYLCASSPRQGGYTDTQYFGPGTRLTVL.